The rows below give T cell receptor beta chains drawn from one sample of a study of PD-1 blockade in mismatch repair-deficient tumors. Using immunoSEQ multiplex PCR, the repertoire was profiled, and TCRdb retains in-frame clones only, with some absent. This sample has about 79,000 clones, with roughly 80% found just once. The sample consisted of peripheral blood, taken 44 weeks after starting pembrolizumab. The receptors were gathered from an adult with mismatch repair-deficient cancer. Both conserved end residues are part of each CDR3. Not all rows give a size; the values are once, few, many and, for expanded clones, a class.

cdr3_aa: CASSPRNTEAFF
v_call: TRBV2
j_call: TRBJ1-1
clone_size: once

cdr3_aa: CASSFRTNNEQFF
v_call: TRBV5-4
j_call: TRBJ2-1
clone_size: .

cdr3_aa: CASSFSAGGPNNEQFF
v_call: TRBV28
j_call: TRBJ2-1
clone_size: once

cdr3_aa: CASRAGDRDYGYTF
v_call: TRBV6-5
j_call: TRBJ1-2
clone_size: few

cdr3_aa: CASSIFGETQYF
v_call: TRBV19
j_call: TRBJ2-5
clone_size: .

cdr3_aa: CASSRGLAGPNEQFF
v_call: TRBV7-2
j_call: TRBJ2-1
clone_size: .

cdr3_aa: CASRTGPYGYTF
v_call: TRBV7-9
j_call: TRBJ1-2
clone_size: .

cdr3_aa: CASSSNQMAGEQYF
v_call: TRBV11-2
j_call: TRBJ2-7
clone_size: .

cdr3_aa: CASSLASRVAYGYTF
v_call: TRBV7-9
j_call: TRBJ1-2
clone_size: .

cdr3_aa: CASSVQGTTSSRQFF
v_call: TRBV6-1
j_call: TRBJ2-1
clone_size: .

cdr3_aa: CASSPGGGYTF
v_call: TRBV14
j_call: TRBJ1-2
clone_size: .

cdr3_aa: CASSRKTDTGGYTF
v_call: TRBV4-1
j_call: TRBJ1-2
clone_size: .

cdr3_aa: CAWSRLSRADTQYF
v_call: TRBV30
j_call: TRBJ2-3
clone_size: once

cdr3_aa: CASSLEGATSTDTQYF
v_call: TRBV5-1
j_call: TRBJ2-3
clone_size: .

cdr3_aa: CASSSKGRTEAFF
v_call: TRBV7-2
j_call: TRBJ1-1
clone_size: .

cdr3_aa: CASSVVQGNTGELFF
v_call: TRBV9
j_call: TRBJ2-2
clone_size: few

cdr3_aa: CASSRTQSSYNEQFF
v_call: TRBV7-9
j_call: TRBJ2-1
clone_size: .

cdr3_aa: CASSLTAGRDQYF
v_call: TRBV7-3
j_call: TRBJ2-5
clone_size: .

cdr3_aa: CSVEDYEYEQYF
v_call: TRBV29-1
j_call: TRBJ2-7
clone_size: once

cdr3_aa: CASSQRRDRASGNTIYF
v_call: TRBV14
j_call: TRBJ1-3
clone_size: .

cdr3_aa: CASRTGTDPTGELFF
v_call: TRBV27
j_call: TRBJ2-2
clone_size: .

cdr3_aa: CASSSISSGALYEQYF
v_call: TRBV7-9
j_call: TRBJ2-7
clone_size: .

cdr3_aa: CASSSAGSTQYF
v_call: TRBV7-3
j_call: TRBJ2-3
clone_size: .

cdr3_aa: CASSLAGFETQYF
v_call: TRBV7-2
j_call: TRBJ2-5
clone_size: .

cdr3_aa: CASSLGLTSTDTQYF
v_call: TRBV7-3
j_call: TRBJ2-3
clone_size: .

cdr3_aa: CASSVAGGLGGYTF
v_call: TRBV27
j_call: TRBJ1-2
clone_size: .

cdr3_aa: CASSQELLAGELFF
v_call: TRBV14
j_call: TRBJ2-2
clone_size: .

cdr3_aa: CASSLGGYEQYF
v_call: TRBV5-8
j_call: TRBJ2-7
clone_size: few

cdr3_aa: CASSLWPGEQYF
v_call: TRBV7-9
j_call: TRBJ2-7
clone_size: .

cdr3_aa: CASSDRRYEQYF
v_call: TRBV6-5
j_call: TRBJ2-7
clone_size: .

cdr3_aa: CASSLAGVLGSYGYTF
v_call: TRBV11-2
j_call: TRBJ1-2
clone_size: once

cdr3_aa: CASRVAGVVHEQFF
v_call: TRBV19
j_call: TRBJ2-1
clone_size: .

cdr3_aa: CASSEGTGGRNTEAFF
v_call: TRBV6-1
j_call: TRBJ1-1
clone_size: .

cdr3_aa: CASSIGRGNTEAFF
v_call: TRBV19
j_call: TRBJ1-1
clone_size: .

cdr3_aa: CASSQRTGSSYEQYF
v_call: TRBV7-6
j_call: TRBJ2-7
clone_size: .

cdr3_aa: CASSPAGTGSGLANYGYTF
v_call: TRBV18
j_call: TRBJ1-2
clone_size: .

cdr3_aa: CASSRAGGAYEQYF
v_call: TRBV11-3
j_call: TRBJ2-7
clone_size: .

cdr3_aa: CASSLNQDPYNEQFF
v_call: TRBV6-6
j_call: TRBJ2-1
clone_size: .